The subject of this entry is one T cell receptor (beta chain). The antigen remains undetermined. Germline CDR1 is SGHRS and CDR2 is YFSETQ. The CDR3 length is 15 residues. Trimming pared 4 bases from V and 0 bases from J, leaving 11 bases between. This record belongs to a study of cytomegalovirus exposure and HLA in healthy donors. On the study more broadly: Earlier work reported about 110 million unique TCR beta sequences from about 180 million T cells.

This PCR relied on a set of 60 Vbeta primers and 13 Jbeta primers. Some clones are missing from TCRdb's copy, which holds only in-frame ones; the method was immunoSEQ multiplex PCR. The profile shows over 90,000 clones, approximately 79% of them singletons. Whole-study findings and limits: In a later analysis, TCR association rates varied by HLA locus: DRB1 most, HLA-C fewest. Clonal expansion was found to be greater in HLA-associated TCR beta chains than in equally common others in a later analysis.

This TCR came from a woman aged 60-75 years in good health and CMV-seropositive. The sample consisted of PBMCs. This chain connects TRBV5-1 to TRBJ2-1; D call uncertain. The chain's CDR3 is CASSLTLSSYNEQFF. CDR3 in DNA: TGCGCCAGCAGCCTGACTTTGAGCTCCTACAATGAGCAGTTCTTC. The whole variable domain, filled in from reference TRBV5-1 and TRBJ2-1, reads KAGVTQTPRYLIKTRGQQVTLSCSPISGHRSVSWYQQTPGQGLQFLFEYFSETQRNKGNFPGRFSGRQFSNSRSEMNVSTLELGDSALYLCASSLTLSSYNEQFFGPGTRLTVL.